Each of the 29 T cell receptor beta chains below was sequenced from the same sample in a study of T cells in tuberculosis. The table came from immunoSEQ multiplex PCR; TCRdb's copy has only in-frame clones and leaves some out. This repertoire shows roughly 34,000 clones, 95% to 97% found once; its top ten account for around 6%. The sample consisted of PBMCs. The receptors here all came from a donor between 5 and 29 years old with latent tuberculosis or without tuberculosis infection.

The chain couples TRBV5-1 to TRBJ2-3; 9 bases line up with TRBD1. The V segment lost 4 bases and the J segment 3 bases; nucleotides outside the gene matches: 9. The germline CDR1 and CDR2 sequences are SGHRS and YFSETQ. The CDR3 runs 16 residues. The CDR3 coding sequence is TGCGCCAGCAGCAGGACAGGGGTGCTAGCTACAGATACGCAGTATTTT. It yields the protein CASSRTGVLATDTQYF.

The chain couples TRBV12-5 to TRBJ1-5; D may be TRBD1 (6 bases). Germline V lookup: CDR1 LGHNT, CDR2 FRNRAP. This CDR3 has 15 residues. With 4 bases removed from V and 6 bases from J, the gap between germline ends came to 16 bases. The CDR3 spells CASGSGVMDSQPQHF. The DNA for the CDR3 is TGTGCTAGTGGTTCAGGGGTCATGGATTCTCAGCCCCAGCATTTT.

The CDR3 region is CASNQDGGGYNEQFF. The CDR3 DNA reads as TGTGCCAGCAATCAGGATGGGGGGGGGTACAATGAGCAGTTCTTC. This chain links TRBV6-1 with TRBJ2-1; 7 nucleotides agree with TRBD2. This CDR3 region has 15 residues. Germline assignment: CDR1 MNHNS and CDR2 SASEGT. Trimming took 7 bases from V and 4 from J; bases not matched to a gene: 10.

The rearrangement links TRBV18 to TRBJ2-5; D is possibly TRBD1 (6 bases). Trimming stripped 4 bases from V and 4 bases from J, with 16 bases between. CDR1 is KGHSH and CDR2 is LQKENI in the germline V gene. The CDR3 has 15 amino acids. CDR3 in DNA: TGTGCCAGCTCACACCGGGACATCCGCCTAGAGACCCAGTACTTC. This encodes CASSHRDIRLETQYF.

To note about this clone: A read error may account for a junction end that differs from germline. V gene TRBV6-6 combines with J gene TRBJ2-5; possible D gene TRBD1, 5 bases. The CDR3 sequence is 13 residues long. Looked up from germline, CDR1 is MNHNY and CDR2 is SVGAGI (reference sequence). CDR3 sequence reads: CASSKNRREAQYF. The CDR3 DNA is TGTGCCAGCAGCAAAAACAGGAGAGAGGCCCAGTACTTC.

The chain employs TRBV10-1 and TRBJ2-7; D possibly corresponds to TRBD1 (5 bases). With 5 bases removed from V and 2 bases from J, the gap between germline ends came to 16 bases. The CDR3 runs to 15 residues. Germline V gene sequence: CDR1 WNHNN, CDR2 SYGVQD (reference sequence). The CDR3 here is CASSFSRDRPYEQYF. CDR3 in DNA: TGCGCCAGCAGTTTCTCCAGAGACAGACCCTACGAGCAGTACTTC.

Relative to its sample, this clone is large. The chain has TRBV9 and TRBJ2-1; 7 bases align to TRBD2. The CDR3 is 15 amino acids. The trim removed 0 bases at V and 7 bases at J, leaving 7 bases unmatched. Germline V gene lookup returns CDR1 SGDLS and CDR2 YYNGEE. This chain's CDR3 is CASSVGGSAINEQFF. In DNA form, the CDR3 reads TGTGCCAGCAGCGTAGGCGGGAGTGCAATAAATGAGCAGTTCTTC.

This chain joins TRBV19 and TRBJ2-3; 16 bases fit TRBD2. Per germline, CDR1 LNHDA and CDR2 SQIVND (reference sequence). CDR3 length: 17 amino acids. The V and J ends lost 5 bases and 5 bases, in that order; junction bases with no gene match: 7. For the CDR3, the DNA is TGTGCCAGTAGTGGACCGGGACTAGCGGGGGGGTTAGATACGCAGTATTTT. This translates into CASSGPGLAGGLDTQYF.

A few counts support this clone. Its ends do not fully match the called genes, so a read error is possible. The rearrangement joins TRBV5-4 to TRBJ1-5; D is ambiguous. Looked up from germline, CDR1 is SGHNT and CDR2 is YYREEE (reference sequence). The CDR3 covers 14 residues. CDR3 sequence reads: CASSSPGGNQPQHF. The CDR3 DNA follows: TGTGCCAGTAGCTCCCCGGGAGGCAATCAGCCCCAGCATTTT.

V is TRBV4-1 and J is TRBJ2-3, with D possibly matching TRBD1 (5 bases). Germline V lookup: CDR1 MGHRA, CDR2 YSYEKL. Trimming left V 0 bases short and J 6 bases short, with 16 bases between. This CDR3 is 16 amino acids long. The CDR3 coding sequence is TGCGCCAGCAGCCAAGACAAAACCATAGGGGATGATACGCAGTATTTT. This gives the protein CASSQDKTIGDDTQYF.

This rearrangement joins TRBV20-1 to TRBJ2-7; a weak D match, TRBD1 (6 bases). The CDR3 sequence is 11 residues long. Germline CDR1 reads DFQATT; CDR2 reads SNEGSKA (reference sequence). V gave up 5 bases and J gave up 5 bases, with 10 bases separating them. The CDR3 DNA follows: TGCAGTGCTGGCAGGGGTAACGAGCAGTACTTC. Its translation is CSAGRGNEQYF.

The chain couples TRBV10-3 to TRBJ2-7, with 7 bases identical to TRBD1. V lost 3 bases and J lost 0; bases outside the gene matches: 11. Germline assignment: CDR1 ENHRY and CDR2 SYGVKD. The CDR3 is 17 amino acids. CDR3 nucleotides: TGTGCCATCAGTGAAGGGCTGGGACAGCCGAGCTCCTACGAGCAGTACTTC. Translating gives CAISEGLGQPSSYEQYF.

The rearrangement uses TRBV5-1 and TRBJ2-5; no definite D call. CDR1 and CDR2 (germline): SGHRS, YFSETQ. There are 12 residues in the CDR3. The V and J ends lost 1 base and 4 bases respectively, with 5 bases between them. CDR3 sequence reads: CASSLYIETQYF. The CDR3 nucleotides read TGCGCCAGCAGCTTGTATATAGAGACCCAGTACTTC.

This clone has just one count. The chain is built from TRBV2 and TRBJ1-1, with D unresolved. This CDR3 comprises 14 residues. Trimming removed 5 bases at V and 1 base at J, with 11 bases between. Looked up from germline, CDR1 is SNHLY and CDR2 is FYNNEI. The CDR3 sequence: CASSSRGANTEAFF. CDR3 nucleotides: TGTGCCAGCAGTTCCCGGGGTGCGAACACTGAAGCTTTCTTT.

This clone was counted only a few times. The V call is TRBV11-2, the J call TRBJ2-5, with 13 positions matching TRBD2. The CDR3 is 14 residues long. Germline V gene sequence: CDR1 SGHAT, CDR2 FQNNGV. The junction had 2 bases not matched to a gene; V was cut back by 5 bases and J by 5 bases. CDR3 sequence: CASSGTSGVETQYF. CDR3 nucleotide sequence: TGTGCCAGCAGCGGGACTAGCGGGGTGGAGACCCAGTACTTC. Based on the CDR3 plus reference TRBV11-2 and TRBJ2-5, the full variable domain is EAGVAQSPRYKIIEKRQSVAFWCNPISGHATLYWYQQILGQGPKLLIQFQNNGVVDDSQLPKDRFSAERLKGVDSTLKIQPAKLEDSAVYLCASSGTSGVETQYFGPGTRLLVL.

The chain is built from TRBV30 and TRBJ1-4; a possible D gene is TRBD1 (5 bases). The CDR3 is 14 residues long. The germline V gene has CDR1 GTSNPN and CDR2 SVGIG (reference sequence). Here the CDR3 reads CALDSYRAGEKLFF. CDR3 DNA sequence: TGTGCACTCGACAGCTATAGGGCAGGTGAAAAACTGTTTTTT.

The gene calls are TRBV11-2 and TRBJ1-2, with 9 bases that match TRBD1. Unmatched junction bases numbered 9, after V lost 7 bases and J lost 3 bases. Germline V gene data show CDR1 as SGHAT and CDR2 as FQNNGV. The CDR3 has 15 amino acids. In DNA form, the CDR3 reads TGTGCCAGCACGCTAAGGACAGGGGAGGACTATGGCTACACCTTC. It encodes CASTLRTGEDYGYTF.

CDR3: CASSLAGLAAYNEQFF. The CDR3 nucleotides read TGTGCCAGCAGCTTGGCGGGACTAGCGGCCTACAATGAGCAGTTCTTC. The chain has TRBV5-4 and TRBJ2-1; 11 nucleotides agree with TRBD2. The CDR3 is made up of 16 amino acids. Losses at the gene ends were 0 bases for V and 2 bases for J; bases not matched to a gene: 1. Looked up from germline, CDR1 is SGHNT and CDR2 is YYREEE (reference sequence).

This CDR3 reads CASSEEYEQYF. For the CDR3, the DNA is TGTGCCAGCAGTGAGGAGTACGAGCAGTACTTC. This chain joins TRBV2 and TRBJ2-7, with unresolved D. V was clipped by 3 bases and J by 4 bases, with 4 bases between them. The CDR3 runs to 11 residues. Germline-derived CDR1 and CDR2 are SNHLY and FYNNEI.

The chain employs TRBV9 and TRBJ2-7; TRBD2 agrees at 9 bases. Germline values: CDR1 SGDLS, CDR2 YYNGEE. The trim removed 4 bases at V and 0 bases at J, leaving 8 bases unmatched. The length of the CDR3 is 16 residues. CDR3 region: CASSPWKTSGSYEQYF. The CDR3 bases are TGTGCCAGCAGCCCGTGGAAGACTAGCGGCTCCTACGAGCAGTACTTC.

The J gene is TRBJ2-5, the V gene TRBV28, with 9 bases identical to TRBD1. The CDR3 has 14 amino acids. Germline lookup yields CDR1 MDHEN and CDR2 SYDVKM. V shed 5 bases and J 5 bases; nucleotides not matched to a gene: 6. CDR3 DNA: TGTGCCAGCAGTACACAGGGGGCGTGGGAGACCCAGTACTTC. Encoded protein: CASSTQGAWETQYF.

The chain links TRBV4-1 to TRBJ2-5, with a weak D call TRBD1 (5 bases). This CDR3 is built from 15 residues. Trimming took 3 bases from V and 7 from J, leaving 18 bases between them. CDR1 and CDR2 from the germline V gene are MGHRA and YSYEKL. This CDR3 reads CASSQGRTGPRTQYF. The CDR3 DNA reads TGCGCCAGCAGCCAGGGGCGCACGGGCCCGCGGACCCAGTACTTC.

Only one count was recorded for this clone. The CDR3 coding sequence is TGTGCCAGCAGAGGGACAGGTGGTAATCAGCCCCAGCATTTT. Amino acids: CASRGTGGNQPQHF. The rearrangement links TRBV6-1 to TRBJ1-5; the match to TRBD1 covers 8 bases. After removal of 6 bases from V and 4 bases from J, the junction contained 5 bases not matched to a gene. The germline V gene has CDR1 MNHNS and CDR2 SASEGT. The CDR3 is made up of 14 amino acids.

V gene TRBV27 combines with J gene TRBJ2-1, with TRBD2 as a possible D gene (5 bases). The CDR3 is 18 residues long. V shed 2 bases and J shed 0 bases, with 17 bases lying between them. Germline V CDR1 and CDR2: MNHEY, SMNVEV (reference sequence). DNA for the CDR3: TGTGCCAGCAGTTTAGGGCTAGCCCAGAAGGGCTCCTACAATGAGCAGTTCTTC. This translates into CASSLGLAQKGSYNEQFF.

The V gene is TRBV5-1, the J gene TRBJ1-2; TRBD1 might be the D (5 bases). Between the trimmed V and J ends, which lost 4 bases and 0 bases, there was a span of 10 bases. Germline V lookup: CDR1 SGHRS, CDR2 YFSETQ. The CDR3 loop spans 14 amino acids. Here the CDR3 DNA reads TGCGCCAGCAGCCCGACAGCTACTAACTATGGCTACACCTTC. Encoded protein: CASSPTATNYGYTF. The entire variable domain, with the rest obtained from reference TRBV5-1 and TRBJ1-2, is as follows: KAGVTQTPRYLIKTRGQQVTLSCSPISGHRSVSWYQQTPGQGLQFLFEYFSETQRNKGNFPGRFSGRQFSNSRSEMNVSTLELGDSALYLCASSPTATNYGYTFGSGTRLTVV.

The genes are TRBV5-8 and TRBJ1-2, with TRBD1 identical over 8 bases. This CDR3 has 14 amino acids. Germline assignment: CDR1 SGHTS and CDR2 YDEGEE. V lost 1 base and J lost 6; bases outside the gene matches: 5. CDR3 residues: CASSLSRGQDGYTF. The CDR3 DNA reads TGTGCCAGCAGCTTGTCCAGGGGGCAAGATGGCTACACCTTC.

As regards this clone: Compared with germline, one end of the junction differs, possibly owing to a read error. This rearrangement joins TRBV4-1 to TRBJ2-7, with D possibly TRBD1 on 5 matching bases. The germline V gene has CDR1 MGHRA and CDR2 YSYEKL. The CDR3 contains 16 residues. The chain's CDR3 is CASSKEEKYRPYEQYF. DNA for the CDR3: TGCGCCAGCAGCAAAGAAGAGAAGTACAGGCCCTACGAGCAGTACTTC.

The chain uses TRBV23-1 and TRBJ2-7; the match to TRBD2 covers 8 bases. TRBV23-1 is an ORF, with its function uncertain. This CDR3 is built from 15 residues. Losses at the gene ends were 6 bases for V and 1 base for J; bases not matched to a gene: 8. CDR3 residues: CASSLAGRRSYEQYF. CDR3 bases: TGCGCCAGCAGCCTAGCGGGCAGGCGATCCTACGAGCAGTACTTC.

The chain links TRBV10-2 to TRBJ1-1, with 8 bases identical to TRBD1. This CDR3 spans 19 amino acids. Germline assignment: CDR1 WSHSY and CDR2 SAAADI. The V and J ends lost 6 bases and 6 bases, in that order; junction bases with no gene match: 24. CDR3 loop: CASSQRTGFPTTPLSEAFF. The DNA of the CDR3 is TGCGCCAGCAGCCAACGGACAGGGTTCCCAACAACACCCCTGTCTGAAGCTTTCTTT.